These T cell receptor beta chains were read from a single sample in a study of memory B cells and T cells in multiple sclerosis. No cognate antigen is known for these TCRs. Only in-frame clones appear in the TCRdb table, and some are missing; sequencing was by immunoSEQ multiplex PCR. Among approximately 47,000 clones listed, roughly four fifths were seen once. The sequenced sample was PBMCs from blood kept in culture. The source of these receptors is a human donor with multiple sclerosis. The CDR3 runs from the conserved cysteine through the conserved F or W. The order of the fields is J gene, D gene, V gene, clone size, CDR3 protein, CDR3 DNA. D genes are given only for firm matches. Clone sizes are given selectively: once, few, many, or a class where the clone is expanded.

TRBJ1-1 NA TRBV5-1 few CASSLAGPQATEAFF TGCGCCAGCAGCTTGGCCGGGCCTCAGGCCACTGAAGCTTTCTTT
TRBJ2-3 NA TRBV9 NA CASSVSADTQYF TGTGCCAGCAGCGTTTCGGCAGATACGCAGTATTTT
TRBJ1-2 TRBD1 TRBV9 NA CASSVGGRRTGEVGYTF TGTGCCAGCAGCGTAGGAGGACGGAGGACAGGGGAGGTTGGCTACACCTTC
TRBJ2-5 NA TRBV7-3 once CASSLANSQETQYF TGTGCCAGCAGCTTAGCGAACTCCCAAGAGACCCAGTACTTC
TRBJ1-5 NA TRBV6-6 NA CASSYSGPDQPQHF TGTGCCAGCAGTTACTCGGGGCCAGATCAGCCCCAGCATTTT
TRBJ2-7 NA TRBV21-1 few CAAGSTYSEQYF TGTGCCGCCGGGAGTACCTACTCCGAGCAGTACTTC
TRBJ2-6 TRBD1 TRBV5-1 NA CASTLDSPGTGYGGANVLTF TGCGCCAGCACCCTAGATAGTCCCGGGACAGGGTATGGTGGGGCCAACGTCCTGACTTTC
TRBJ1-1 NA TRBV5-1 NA CASSLAVFSNTPEVEAFF TGCGCCAGCAGCTTGGCCGTTTTTTCGAACACCCCTGAGGTTGAAGCTTTCTTT
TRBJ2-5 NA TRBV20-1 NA CSARDRAQYF TGCAGTGCTAGAGACCGGGCCCAGTACTTC
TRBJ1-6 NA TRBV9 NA CASSVRGSYNSPLHF TGTGCCAGCAGCGTCCGGGGCTCCTATAATTCACCCCTCCACTTT
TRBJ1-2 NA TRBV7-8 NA CASSRDNYGYTF TGTGCCAGCAGCCGGGATAACTATGGCTACACCTTC
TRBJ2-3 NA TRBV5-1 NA CASSLGALTDTQYF TGCGCCAGCAGCTTGGGAGCCCTCACAGATACGCAGTATTTT
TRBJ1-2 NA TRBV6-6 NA CASSYSRTVGYTF TGTGCCAGCAGTTATTCTAGAACAGTTGGCTACACCTTC
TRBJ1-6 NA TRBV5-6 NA CASSLATNSPLHF TGTGCCAGCAGCTTGGCCACTAATTCACCCCTCCACTTT
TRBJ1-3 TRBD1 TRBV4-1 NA CASSQDGGTETGNTIYF TGCGCCAGCAGCCAAGATGGAGGGACAGAAACTGGAAACACCATATATTTT
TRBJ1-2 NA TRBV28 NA CASSRPGTQVLYGYTF TGTGCCAGCAGCCGACCCGGGACACAGGTTCTCTATGGCTACACCTTC
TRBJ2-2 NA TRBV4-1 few CASSHLQGYPGELFF TGCGCCAGCAGCCATCTACAGGGATATCCCGGGGAGCTGTTTTTT
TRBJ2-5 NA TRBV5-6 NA CASSLGVETQYF TGTGCCAGCAGCTTGGGGGTAGAGACCCAGTACTTC
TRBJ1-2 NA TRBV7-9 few CASSLERPSYGYTF TGTGCCAGCAGCTTAGAGCGGCCGTCCTATGGCTACACCTTC
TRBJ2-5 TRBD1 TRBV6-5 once CASTGPGQGQETQYF TGTGCCAGCACTGGCCCGGGACAGGGACAAGAGACCCAGTACTTC
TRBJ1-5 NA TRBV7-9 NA CASSTGTVNQPQHF TGTGCCAGCAGCACCGGGACGGTCAATCAGCCCCAGCATTTT
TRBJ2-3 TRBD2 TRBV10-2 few CASSILGGGGDSDTQYF TGCGCCAGCAGTATTCTAGGGGGCGGGGGGGATTCAGATACGCAGTATTTT
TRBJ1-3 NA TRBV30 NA CAWRGDRNTIYF TGTGCCTGGAGGGGGGACCGAAACACCATATATTTT
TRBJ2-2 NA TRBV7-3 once CASRYDGTGELFF TGTGCCAGCAGATATGACGGGACCGGGGAGCTGTTTTTT
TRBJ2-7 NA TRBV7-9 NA CASRSGTETYEQYF TGTGCCAGCAGGTCCGGGACGGAGACCTACGAGCAGTACTTC
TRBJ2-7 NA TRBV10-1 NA CASSEGDESSYEQYF TGCGCCAGCAGCGAAGGGGACGAGAGCTCCTACGAGCAGTACTTC
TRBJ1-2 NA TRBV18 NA CASSPDRDSKDNGYTF TGTGCCAGCTCACCGGACCGGGACTCCAAGGACAATGGCTACACCTTC
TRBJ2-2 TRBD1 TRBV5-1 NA CASSRDSSTGELFF TGCGCCAGCAGCAGGGACAGCTCCACCGGGGAGCTGTTTTTT
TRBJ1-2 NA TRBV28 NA CASSPGLSYGYTF TGTGCCAGCAGTCCCGGTTTGTCTTATGGCTACACCTTC
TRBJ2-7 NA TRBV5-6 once CASSLDIDEQYF TGTGCCAGCAGCTTAGACATCGACGAGCAGTACTTC
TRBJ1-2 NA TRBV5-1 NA CASSLAFSGYSYGYTF TGCGCCAGCAGCTTGGCTTTCTCGGGTTACTCGTATGGCTACACCTTC
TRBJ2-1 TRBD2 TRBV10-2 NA CATIVGGRDEQFF TGCGCCACCATAGTGGGGGGGAGGGATGAGCAGTTCTTC
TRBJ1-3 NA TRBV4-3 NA CASSPGWGYSGNTIYF TGCGCCAGCAGCCCCGGATGGGGATACTCTGGAAACACCATATATTTT
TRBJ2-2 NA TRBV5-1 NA CASSLARTAGTGELFF TGCGCCAGCAGCTTGGCTCGGACAGCAGGCACCGGGGAGCTGTTTTTT
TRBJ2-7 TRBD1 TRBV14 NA CASSQPGTGISEQYF TGTGCCAGCAGCCAACCCGGGACAGGGATAAGCGAGCAGTACTTC
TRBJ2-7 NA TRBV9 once CASIEQYF TGTGCCAGCATCGAGCAGTACTTC
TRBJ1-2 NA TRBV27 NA CASSPQGSGYGYTF TGTGCCAGCAGTCCCCAGGGGAGCGGCTATGGCTACACCTTC
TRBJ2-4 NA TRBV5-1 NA CASSLVVEDIQYF TGCGCCAGCAGCTTGGTGGTGGAGGACATTCAGTACTTC
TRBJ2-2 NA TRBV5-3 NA CARSLEHPTGELFF TGTGCCAGAAGCTTGGAGCACCCCACCGGGGAGCTGTTTTTT
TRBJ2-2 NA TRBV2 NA CASSPGATNSGELFF TGTGCCAGCAGTCCAGGGGCTACTAACTCCGGGGAGCTGTTTTTT
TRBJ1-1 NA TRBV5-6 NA CASSSRVTRVGNTEAFF TGTGCCAGCAGCTCCAGGGTGACGCGGGTCGGGAACACTGAAGCTTTCTTT
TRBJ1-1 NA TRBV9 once CASSPAKSNTEAFF TGTGCCAGCAGCCCGGCCAAATCGAACACTGAAGCTTTCTTT
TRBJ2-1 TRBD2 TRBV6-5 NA CASTGGGAEYNEQFF TGTGCCAGCACGGGCGGGGGGGCGGAATACAATGAGCAGTTCTTC
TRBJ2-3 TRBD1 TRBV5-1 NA CASSWTGAPDTQYF TGCGCCAGCAGCTGGACAGGGGCTCCAGATACGCAGTATTTT
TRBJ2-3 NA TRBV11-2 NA CASRVHFTDTQYF TGTGCCAGCAGAGTTCATTTCACAGATACGCAGTATTTT
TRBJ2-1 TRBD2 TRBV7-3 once CASSPQTSVAEQFF TGTGCCAGCAGCCCTCAGACTAGCGTAGCTGAGCAGTTCTTC
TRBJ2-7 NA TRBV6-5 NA CASKLDYEQYF TGTGCCAGCAAATTGGATTACGAGCAGTACTTC
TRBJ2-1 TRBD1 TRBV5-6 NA CASSRDRESKQFF TGTGCCAGCAGCCGGGACAGAGAATCGAAGCAGTTCTTC